This passage covers 15 T cell receptor beta chains from one sample sequenced in a study of T cell responses to AZD1222 COVID-19 vaccine. Some clones are missing from TCRdb's copy, which holds only in-frame ones; the method was immunoSEQ multiplex PCR. The sample contains 120,000 or so clones, approximately 88% of which appear only once. The material was peripheral blood, obtained on day 0 of AZD1222 vaccination. These receptors came from an adult in good health.

The sample holds a few counts of this clone. The junction departs from germline at one end; a sequencing error may be responsible. CDR3 in amino acids: CASSEGLTDPRRGRYNEQFF. CDR3 nucleotide sequence: TGTGCCAGCAGCGAAGGGTTGACAGATCCCCGTCGCGGGAGGTACAATGAGCAGTTCTTC. J is TRBJ2-1 and V is TRBV2, with 8 positions matching TRBD2. This CDR3 is 20 amino acids long. Germline lookup yields CDR1 SNHLY and CDR2 FYNNEI.

The chain employs TRBV27 and TRBJ2-7; 10 bases match TRBD2. Germline V gene sequence: CDR1 MNHEY, CDR2 SMNVEV (reference sequence). This CDR3 is 15 amino acids long. J lost 7 bases, V lost 0 bases, and 6 bases had no gene match. This CDR3 is CASSLSRLAGWEQYF. In DNA form, the CDR3 reads TGTGCCAGCAGTTTATCAAGACTAGCGGGTTGGGAGCAGTACTTC.

V gene TRBV7-3 combines with J gene TRBJ1-2; D may be TRBD1 (5 bases). CDR1 and CDR2 from the germline V gene are SGHTA and FQGTGA. Trimming removed 1 base at V and 7 bases at J, with 16 bases between. The CDR3 consists of 15 residues. DNA of the CDR3: TGTGCCAGCAGCTTAAAAAGAGGTGGGGCAGGTGGCTACACCTTC. Translation gives CASSLKRGGAGGYTF. The full variable domain, completed using reference TRBV7-3 and TRBJ1-2, is GAGVSQTPSNKVTEKGKYVELRCDPISGHTALYWYRQSLGQGPEFLIYFQGTGAADDSGLPNDRFFAVRPEGSVSTLKIQRTERGDSAVYLCASSLKRGGAGGYTFGSGTRLTVV.

J is TRBJ2-5 and V is TRBV27, with D perhaps TRBD2 (6 bases). The CDR3 loop spans 16 amino acids. With 4 bases removed from V and 5 bases from J, the gap between germline ends came to 20 bases. Germline V lookup: CDR1 MNHEY, CDR2 SMNVEV (reference sequence). CDR3 sequence reads: CASSSFGLLVGETQYF. CDR3 DNA: TGTGCCAGCAGTTCCTTTGGACTACTGGTAGGGGAGACCCAGTACTTC.

This clone was observed a few times. V usage is TRBV5-1 and J usage is TRBJ1-5, with a weak D call TRBD1 (5 bases). The CDR3 sequence is 15 residues long. Germline V gives CDR1 SGHRS, CDR2 YFSETQ. The V end was cut by 0 bases, the J end by 2 bases, with 9 bases between. CDR3 DNA: TGCGCCAGCAGCTTGGCAGGGATCGGCAATCAGCCCCAGCATTTT. It translates to CASSLAGIGNQPQHF.

V usage is TRBV6-5 and J usage is TRBJ1-6; D unclear. V was clipped by 4 bases and J by 4 bases, with 5 bases between them. Germline V gives CDR1 MNHEY, CDR2 SVGAGI. CDR3 length: 13 amino acids. CDR3 coding DNA: TGTGCCAGCAGTTCAACATATAATTCACCCCTCCACTTT. Protein sequence: CASSSTYNSPLHF.

J is TRBJ1-5 and V is TRBV24-1; no reliable D call. Per germline, CDR1 KGHDR and CDR2 SFDVKD. The CDR3 is made up of 11 amino acids. Trimming pared 7 bases from V and 5 bases from J, leaving 5 bases between. The CDR3 loop is CATRRHQPQHF. DNA for the CDR3: TGTGCCACCAGAAGACATCAGCCCCAGCATTTT.

The V and J genes are TRBV15 and TRBJ2-7; tentative D call: TRBD2 (5 bases). Germline loops: CDR1 LNHNV, CDR2 YYDKDF (reference sequence). V was clipped by 0 bases and J by 2 bases, with 11 bases between them. The CDR3 is 15 residues long. The DNA of the CDR3 is TGTGCCACCAGCAGAGAACGGGGAAGAACCTACGAGCAGTACTTC. Residues: CATSRERGRTYEQYF. The entire variable domain, with the rest obtained from reference TRBV15 and TRBJ2-7, is as follows: DAMVIQNPRYQVTQFGKPVTLSCSQTLNHNVMYWYQQKSSQAPKLLFHYYDKDFNNEADTPDNFQSRRPNTSFCFLDIRSPGLGDTAMYLCATSRERGRTYEQYFGPGTRLTVT.

The chain uses TRBV9 and TRBJ2-2; TRBD2 matches at 10 bases. V dropped 4 bases and J dropped 7; count of bases not matched to a gene: 7. The V gene's germline CDR1 is SGDLS and CDR2 YYNGEE. The CDR3 has 15 residues. CDR3 protein: CASSPRAGGFGELFF. The CDR3 DNA sequence: TGTGCCAGCAGCCCCAGAGCGGGGGGGTTCGGGGAGCTGTTTTTT.

The genes are TRBV5-1 and TRBJ2-7, with D possibly TRBD2 on 5 matching bases. V was pared by 7 bases and J by 0 bases, with 14 bases between. Germline V lookup: CDR1 SGHRS, CDR2 YFSETQ. The CDR3 is made up of 14 amino acids. The CDR3 nucleotides read TGCGCCAGCGTGAGGGTGGGAGTCTCCTACGAGCAGTACTTC. The encoded protein is CASVRVGVSYEQYF.

This sequence joins TRBV9 and TRBJ2-3; a possible D gene is TRBD2 (6 bases). The germline V and J ends were trimmed by 0 bases and 9 bases, with 8 bases remaining between them. CDR3 length: 12 amino acids. Germline V gene lookup returns CDR1 SGDLS and CDR2 YYNGEE. The CDR3 bases are TGTGCCAGCAGCGTAGTTCGGGAGACGCAGTATTTT. As protein: CASSVVRETQYF. The full variable domain, with the rest looked up from reference TRBV9 and TRBJ2-3, is DSGVTQTPKHLITATGQRVTLRCSPRSGDLSVYWYQQSLDQGLQFLIQYYNGEERAKGNILERFSAQQFPDLHSELNLSSLELGDSALYFCASSVVRETQYFGPGTRLTVL.

This chain links TRBV19 with TRBJ1-5, with D perhaps matching TRBD1 (5 bases). Per germline, CDR1 LNHDA and CDR2 SQIVND (reference sequence). V dropped 8 bases and J dropped 7 bases, with 15 bases sitting between them. The CDR3 has 13 residues. Here the CDR3 reads CASARGGEQPQHF. The CDR3, as DNA: TGTGCCAGTGCTCGGGGGGGGGAACAGCCCCAGCATTTT.

The gene calls are TRBV19 and TRBJ2-7; 7 bases fit TRBD1. There are 12 residues in the CDR3. With V trimmed by 9 bases and J by 3 bases, 5 bases remained unmatched. Germline V gives CDR1 LNHDA, CDR2 SQIVND (reference sequence). The CDR3 loop reads CASRDSHYEQYF. The CDR3 region has the DNA TGTGCCAGCCGGGACAGCCACTACGAGCAGTACTTC.

V is TRBV6-6 and J is TRBJ1-5; D unresolved. The CDR3 runs 13 residues. V shed 6 bases and J shed 2 bases, with 8 bases lying between them. From germline, CDR1 is MNHNY and CDR2 SVGAGI (reference sequence). In DNA, the CDR3 is TGTGCCAGCAGCCAGGCTGGCAATCAGCCCCAGCATTTT. Its translation is CASSQAGNQPQHF.

This chain links TRBV5-6 with TRBJ1-2; TRBD1 matches at 7 bases. The germline CDR1 and CDR2 sequences are SGHDT and YYEEEE. V trimming: 4 bases; J trimming: 7 bases; junction bases outside the gene matches: 19. This CDR3 has 17 residues. CDR3 residues: CASSTSSNTGARGGYTF. The CDR3 nucleotides read TGTGCCAGCAGCACCTCTTCCAATACAGGGGCCCGGGGTGGCTACACCTTC.